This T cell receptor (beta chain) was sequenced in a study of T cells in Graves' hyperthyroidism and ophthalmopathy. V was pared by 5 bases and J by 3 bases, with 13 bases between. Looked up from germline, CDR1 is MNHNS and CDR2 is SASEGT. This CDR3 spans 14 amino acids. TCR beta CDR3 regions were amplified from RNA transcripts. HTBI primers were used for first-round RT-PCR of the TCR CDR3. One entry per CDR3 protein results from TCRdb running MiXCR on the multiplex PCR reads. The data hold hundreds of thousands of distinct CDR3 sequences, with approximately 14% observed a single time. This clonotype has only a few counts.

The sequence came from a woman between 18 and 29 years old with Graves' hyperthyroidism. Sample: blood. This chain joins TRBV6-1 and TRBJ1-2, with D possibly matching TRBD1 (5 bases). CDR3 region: CASSPGTVYYGYTF. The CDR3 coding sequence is TGTGCCAGCAGTCCCGGGACGGTATACTATGGCTACACCTTC.